The sequence of this T cell receptor (beta chain) was determined in a study of OX40 agonist ivuxolimab in advanced cancers. The table came from immunoSEQ multiplex PCR; TCRdb's copy has only in-frame clones and leaves some out. The top ten hold 0.51% of the sample, which has 77,000 or so clones, about 84% seen once. In germline, CDR1 is LNHDA, CDR2 SQIVND (reference sequence). The V segment lost 1 base and the J segment 2 bases; nucleotides outside the gene matches: 5. CDR3 length: 16 amino acids. Study observations and caveats: Clonal expansion was among the lowest in partial responders at 0.1-3.0 mg/kg, especially CD8+.

With respect to this clone: Its antigen is not known.

The chain uses TRBV19 and TRBJ2-7, with 10 bases fitting TRBD1. The TCR comes from an adult with an advanced solid tumor such as melanoma, head and neck, liver or kidney cancer. Sequenced here: CD4+ or CD8+ T cells sorted from blood, sampled in a trial of the OX40 agonist ivuxolimab. The CDR3 region is CASSIARGTGAYEQYF. As DNA, the CDR3 is TGTGCCAGTAGTATAGCCAGGGGGACAGGGGCCTACGAGCAGTACTTC.